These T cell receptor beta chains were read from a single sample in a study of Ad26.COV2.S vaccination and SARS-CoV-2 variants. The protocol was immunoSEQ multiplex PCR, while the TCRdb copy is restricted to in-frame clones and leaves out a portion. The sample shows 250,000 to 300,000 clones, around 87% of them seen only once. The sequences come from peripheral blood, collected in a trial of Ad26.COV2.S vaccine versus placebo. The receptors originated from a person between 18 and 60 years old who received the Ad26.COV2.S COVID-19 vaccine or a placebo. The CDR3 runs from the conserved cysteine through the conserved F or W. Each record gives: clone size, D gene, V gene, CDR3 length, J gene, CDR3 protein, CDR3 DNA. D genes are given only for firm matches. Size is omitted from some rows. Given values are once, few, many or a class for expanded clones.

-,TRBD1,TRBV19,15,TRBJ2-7,CASNSPGTGVYEQYF,TGTGCCAGTAATTCCCCCGGGACAGGGGTCTACGAGCAGTACTTC
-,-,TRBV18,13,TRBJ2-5,CASSPDRQETQYF,TGTGCCAGCTCACCGGACAGACAAGAGACCCAGTACTTC
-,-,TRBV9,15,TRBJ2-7,CASSVSGDVGYEQYF,TGTGCCAGCAGCGTATCCGGGGACGTGGGCTACGAGCAGTACTTC
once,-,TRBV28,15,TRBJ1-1,CASSFGSQGKTEAFF,TGTGCCAGCAGTTTCGGTAGTCAGGGGAAGACTGAAGCTTTCTTT
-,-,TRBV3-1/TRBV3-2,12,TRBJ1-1,CASSQDQGEAFF,TGTGCCAGCAGCCAAGACCAGGGGGAAGCTTTCTTT
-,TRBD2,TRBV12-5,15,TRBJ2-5,CASGSAGTSQETQYF,TGTGCTAGTGGAAGTGCCGGGACTAGCCAAGAGACCCAGTACTTC
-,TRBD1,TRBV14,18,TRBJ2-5,CASSQTPFDRGMQETQYF,TGTGCCAGCAGCCAAACCCCCTTCGACAGGGGAATGCAAGAGACCCAGTACTTC
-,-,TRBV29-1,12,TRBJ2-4,CSVEDQKNIQYF,TGCAGCGTTGAAGATCAAAAAAACATTCAGTACTTC
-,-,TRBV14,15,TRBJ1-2,CASSQVSGSRYGYTF,TGTGCCAGCAGCCAAGTATCAGGGAGTAGGTATGGCTACACCTTC
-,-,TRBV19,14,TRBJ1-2,CASSMGTYNYGYTF,TGTGCCAGTAGTATGGGGACATACAACTATGGCTACACCTTC
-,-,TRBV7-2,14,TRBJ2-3,CASSFLAHTDTQYF,TGTGCCAGCAGCTTTTTGGCACACACAGATACGCAGTATTTT
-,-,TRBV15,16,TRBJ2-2,CATSRIPPANTGELFF,TGTGCCACCAGCAGGATCCCACCTGCGAACACCGGGGAGCTGTTTTTT
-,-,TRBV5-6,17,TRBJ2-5,CASSLAFSTGAQETQYF,TGTGCCAGCAGCTTGGCTTTCAGCACGGGGGCCCAAGAGACCCAGTACTTC
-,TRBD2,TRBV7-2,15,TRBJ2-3,CASSLGLAGTDTQYF,TGTGCCAGCAGCTTAGGACTAGCGGGCACAGATACGCAGTATTTT
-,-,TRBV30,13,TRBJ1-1,CAWSLGGNTEAFF,TGTGCCTGGAGTCTGGGGGGGAACACTGAAGCTTTCTTT
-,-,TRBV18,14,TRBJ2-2,CASSPLENTGELFF,TGTGCCAGCTCACCATTGGAGAACACCGGGGAGCTGTTTTTT
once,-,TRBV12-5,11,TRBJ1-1,CASGLHTEAFF,TGTGCTAGTGGCCTACACACTGAAGCTTTCTTT
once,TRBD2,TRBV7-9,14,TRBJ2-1,CASVASGGYNEQFF,TGTGCCAGCGTGGCTAGCGGGGGGTACAATGAGCAGTTCTTC
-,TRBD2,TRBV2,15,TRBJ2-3,CASSGTSGSTDTQYF,TGTGCCAGCAGTGGGACTAGCGGGAGTACAGATACGCAGTATTTT
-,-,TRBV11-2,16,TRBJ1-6,CASSSPGGSYNSPLHF,TGTGCCAGCAGTTCACCTGGCGGCTCCTATAATTCACCCCTCCACTTT
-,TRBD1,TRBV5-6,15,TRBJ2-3,CASRTYRGTADTQYF,TGTGCCAGCAGAACATACAGGGGGACGGCAGATACGCAGTATTTT
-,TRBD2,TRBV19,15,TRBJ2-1,CASLRKRGGYNEQFF,TGTGCCAGTTTACGGAAGCGGGGGGGATACAATGAGCAGTTCTTC
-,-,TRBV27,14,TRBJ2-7,CASSLTGGSYEQYF,TGTGCCAGCAGTCTCACCGGGGGAAGCTACGAGCAGTACTTC
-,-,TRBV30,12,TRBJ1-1,CAWSVRGAGAFF,TGTGCCTGGAGTGTCCGGGGGGCCGGGGCTTTCTTT
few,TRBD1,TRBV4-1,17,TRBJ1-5,CASSQDYETGGRQPQHF,TGCGCCAGCAGCCAAGATTACGAGACAGGGGGCCGTCAGCCCCAGCATTTT
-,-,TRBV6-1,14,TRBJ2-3,CASSEAQAPDTQYF,TGTGCCAGCAGTGAAGCGCAAGCTCCAGATACGCAGTATTTT
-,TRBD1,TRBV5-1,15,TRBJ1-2,CASSFQGGPSYGYTF,TGCGCCAGCAGCTTCCAGGGGGGCCCCAGCTATGGCTACACCTTC
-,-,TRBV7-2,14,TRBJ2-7,CASSLGQLSYEQYF,TGTGCCAGCAGCCTAGGACAGTTATCCTACGAGCAGTACTTC
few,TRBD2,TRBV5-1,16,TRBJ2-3,CASSLALAGATDTQYF,TGCGCCAGCAGCTTGGCACTAGCGGGAGCCACAGATACGCAGTATTTT
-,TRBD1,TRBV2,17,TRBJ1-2,CASSTTLQGARDYGYTF,TGTGCCAGCAGTACAACACTACAGGGGGCTCGGGACTATGGCTACACCTTC
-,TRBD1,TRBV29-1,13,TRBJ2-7,CSVGQGNSYEQYF,TGCAGCGTGGGACAGGGGAATTCCTACGAGCAGTACTTC
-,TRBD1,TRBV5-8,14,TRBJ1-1,CASRWTGVNTEAFF,TGTGCCAGCAGATGGACAGGGGTGAACACTGAAGCTTTCTTT
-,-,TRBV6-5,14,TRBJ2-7,CASSYGGGLNEQYF,TGTGCCAGCAGTTACGGTGGAGGCTTGAACGAGCAGTACTTC
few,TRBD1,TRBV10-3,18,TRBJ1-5,CAISDPDDRALGNQPQHF,TGTGCCATCAGTGACCCCGATGACAGGGCACTGGGCAATCAGCCCCAGCATTTT
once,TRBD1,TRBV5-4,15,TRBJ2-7,CASSLPGTGGIEQYF,TGTGCCAGCAGCTTACCCGGGACAGGGGGAATCGAGCAGTACTTC
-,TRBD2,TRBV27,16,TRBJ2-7,CASSPGTSGATYEQYF,TGTGCCAGCAGTCCCGGGACTAGCGGGGCTACCTACGAGCAGTACTTC
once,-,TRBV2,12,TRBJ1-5,CASRDGNQPQHF,TGTGCCAGCAGGGATGGCAATCAGCCCCAGCATTTT
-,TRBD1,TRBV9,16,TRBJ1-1,CASSVLGQGMNTEAFF,TGTGCCAGCAGCGTATTAGGACAGGGGATGAACACTGAAGCTTTCTTT
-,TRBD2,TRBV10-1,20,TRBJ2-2,CASSPLFGTSGTTNTGELFF,TGCGCCAGCAGTCCTCTTTTCGGGACTAGCGGGACCACGAACACCGGGGAGCTGTTTTTT
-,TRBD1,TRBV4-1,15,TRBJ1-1,CASSQGQGPNTEAFF,TGCGCCAGCAGCCAAGGACAGGGACCGAACACTGAAGCTTTCTTT
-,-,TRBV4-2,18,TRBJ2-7,CASSQDLVGRTGSYEQYF,TGTGCCAGCAGCCAAGATCTTGTCGGGCGGACGGGCTCCTACGAGCAGTACTTC
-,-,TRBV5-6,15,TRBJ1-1,CASSLFAGGNTEAFF,TGTGCCAGCAGCTTGTTTGCAGGAGGGAACACTGAAGCTTTCTTT
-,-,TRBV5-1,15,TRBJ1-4,CASSLAPATNEKLFF,TGCGCCAGCAGCTTGGCCCCCGCAACTAATGAAAAACTGTTTTTT